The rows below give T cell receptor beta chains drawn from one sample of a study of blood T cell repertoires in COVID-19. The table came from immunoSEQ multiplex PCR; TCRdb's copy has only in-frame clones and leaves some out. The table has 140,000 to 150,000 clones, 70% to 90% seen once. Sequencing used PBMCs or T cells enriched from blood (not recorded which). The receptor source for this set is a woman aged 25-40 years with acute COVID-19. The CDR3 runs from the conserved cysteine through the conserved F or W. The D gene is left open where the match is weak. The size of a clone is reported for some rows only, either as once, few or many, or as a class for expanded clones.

DNA: TGTGCCATCAGTGACCTCCCAGGGGTTGGCACTGAAGCTTTCTTT
CDR3: CAISDLPGVGTEAFF
V: TRBV10-3
J: TRBJ1-1
D: NA
size: NA

DNA: TGTGCCAGCACCTCGACCGGGGAGAACTATGGCTACACCTTC
CDR3: CASTSTGENYGYTF
V: TRBV28
J: TRBJ1-2
D: NA
size: NA

DNA: TGTGCCAGCAGTTACTCATTCCCCGGGACTAGCGGGAGCGGGCTCAGAGAGACCCAGTACTTC
CDR3: CASSYSFPGTSGSGLRETQYF
V: TRBV6-2/TRBV6-3
J: TRBJ2-5
D: TRBD2
size: NA

DNA: TGTGCCAGCAGCGCTAGCGGGAACCCCTCCTACGAGCAGTACTTC
CDR3: CASSASGNPSYEQYF
V: TRBV9
J: TRBJ2-7
D: TRBD2
size: once

DNA: TGTGCCAGCAGCCCCCTCCAGGGGCCCCCCTCTGGAAACACCATATATTTT
CDR3: CASSPLQGPPSGNTIYF
V: TRBV7-2
J: TRBJ1-3
D: NA
size: NA

DNA: TGCGCCAGCAGCCAAGCCGGGACAGGAGTAATACCCCTCCACTTT
CDR3: CASSQAGTGVIPLHF
V: TRBV4-1
J: TRBJ1-6
D: TRBD1
size: NA

DNA: TGTGCCAGCAGTTTTGACCGAACAGGCATCTATGGCTACACCTTC
CDR3: CASSFDRTGIYGYTF
V: TRBV28
J: TRBJ1-2
D: NA
size: few

DNA: TGTGCCAGCATTATGGGGCGAACTAACTATGGCTACACCTTC
CDR3: CASIMGRTNYGYTF
V: TRBV28
J: TRBJ1-2
D: NA
size: NA

DNA: TGCGCCAGCAGCCCCTACGGACAGATACCAGACAGATATGGCTACACCTTC
CDR3: CASSPYGQIPDRYGYTF
V: TRBV5-1
J: TRBJ1-2
D: NA
size: NA

DNA: TGTGCCAGCAGTGGATGGACAGGGGGCTACGAGCAGTACTTC
CDR3: CASSGWTGGYEQYF
V: TRBV2
J: TRBJ2-7
D: TRBD1
size: NA

DNA: TGTGCCAGCAGCCCGGGACTCGAATATTATGGCTACACCTTC
CDR3: CASSPGLEYYGYTF
V: TRBV25-1
J: TRBJ1-2
D: NA
size: NA

DNA: TGTGCCAGCAGTCCGGGACTAGTGAGTTACAATGAGCAGTTCTTC
CDR3: CASSPGLVSYNEQFF
V: TRBV6-4
J: TRBJ2-1
D: TRBD2
size: NA

DNA: TGTGCCACCAGCAGAGCCCAACAGGGGGCCGGTTCCTACAATGAGCAGTTCTTC
CDR3: CATSRAQQGAGSYNEQFF
V: TRBV15
J: TRBJ2-1
D: TRBD1
size: NA

DNA: TGTGCCAGCAGCCCTTTTCAGGGGGCCTTCTACGAGCAGTACTTC
CDR3: CASSPFQGAFYEQYF
V: TRBV28
J: TRBJ2-7
D: TRBD1
size: NA

DNA: TGCGCCAGCAGCCGGGCCCCGGCCTACGAGCAGTACTTC
CDR3: CASSRAPAYEQYF
V: TRBV4-1
J: TRBJ2-7
D: NA
size: NA

DNA: TGTGCCAGCGGCCGGGACTATAGCAATCAGCCCCAGCATTTT
CDR3: CASGRDYSNQPQHF
V: TRBV6-2/TRBV6-3
J: TRBJ1-5
D: NA
size: once

DNA: TGTGCCTGGAATCCGACAGGGGGTTACAATCAGCCCCAGCATTTT
CDR3: CAWNPTGGYNQPQHF
V: TRBV30
J: TRBJ1-5
D: TRBD1
size: NA